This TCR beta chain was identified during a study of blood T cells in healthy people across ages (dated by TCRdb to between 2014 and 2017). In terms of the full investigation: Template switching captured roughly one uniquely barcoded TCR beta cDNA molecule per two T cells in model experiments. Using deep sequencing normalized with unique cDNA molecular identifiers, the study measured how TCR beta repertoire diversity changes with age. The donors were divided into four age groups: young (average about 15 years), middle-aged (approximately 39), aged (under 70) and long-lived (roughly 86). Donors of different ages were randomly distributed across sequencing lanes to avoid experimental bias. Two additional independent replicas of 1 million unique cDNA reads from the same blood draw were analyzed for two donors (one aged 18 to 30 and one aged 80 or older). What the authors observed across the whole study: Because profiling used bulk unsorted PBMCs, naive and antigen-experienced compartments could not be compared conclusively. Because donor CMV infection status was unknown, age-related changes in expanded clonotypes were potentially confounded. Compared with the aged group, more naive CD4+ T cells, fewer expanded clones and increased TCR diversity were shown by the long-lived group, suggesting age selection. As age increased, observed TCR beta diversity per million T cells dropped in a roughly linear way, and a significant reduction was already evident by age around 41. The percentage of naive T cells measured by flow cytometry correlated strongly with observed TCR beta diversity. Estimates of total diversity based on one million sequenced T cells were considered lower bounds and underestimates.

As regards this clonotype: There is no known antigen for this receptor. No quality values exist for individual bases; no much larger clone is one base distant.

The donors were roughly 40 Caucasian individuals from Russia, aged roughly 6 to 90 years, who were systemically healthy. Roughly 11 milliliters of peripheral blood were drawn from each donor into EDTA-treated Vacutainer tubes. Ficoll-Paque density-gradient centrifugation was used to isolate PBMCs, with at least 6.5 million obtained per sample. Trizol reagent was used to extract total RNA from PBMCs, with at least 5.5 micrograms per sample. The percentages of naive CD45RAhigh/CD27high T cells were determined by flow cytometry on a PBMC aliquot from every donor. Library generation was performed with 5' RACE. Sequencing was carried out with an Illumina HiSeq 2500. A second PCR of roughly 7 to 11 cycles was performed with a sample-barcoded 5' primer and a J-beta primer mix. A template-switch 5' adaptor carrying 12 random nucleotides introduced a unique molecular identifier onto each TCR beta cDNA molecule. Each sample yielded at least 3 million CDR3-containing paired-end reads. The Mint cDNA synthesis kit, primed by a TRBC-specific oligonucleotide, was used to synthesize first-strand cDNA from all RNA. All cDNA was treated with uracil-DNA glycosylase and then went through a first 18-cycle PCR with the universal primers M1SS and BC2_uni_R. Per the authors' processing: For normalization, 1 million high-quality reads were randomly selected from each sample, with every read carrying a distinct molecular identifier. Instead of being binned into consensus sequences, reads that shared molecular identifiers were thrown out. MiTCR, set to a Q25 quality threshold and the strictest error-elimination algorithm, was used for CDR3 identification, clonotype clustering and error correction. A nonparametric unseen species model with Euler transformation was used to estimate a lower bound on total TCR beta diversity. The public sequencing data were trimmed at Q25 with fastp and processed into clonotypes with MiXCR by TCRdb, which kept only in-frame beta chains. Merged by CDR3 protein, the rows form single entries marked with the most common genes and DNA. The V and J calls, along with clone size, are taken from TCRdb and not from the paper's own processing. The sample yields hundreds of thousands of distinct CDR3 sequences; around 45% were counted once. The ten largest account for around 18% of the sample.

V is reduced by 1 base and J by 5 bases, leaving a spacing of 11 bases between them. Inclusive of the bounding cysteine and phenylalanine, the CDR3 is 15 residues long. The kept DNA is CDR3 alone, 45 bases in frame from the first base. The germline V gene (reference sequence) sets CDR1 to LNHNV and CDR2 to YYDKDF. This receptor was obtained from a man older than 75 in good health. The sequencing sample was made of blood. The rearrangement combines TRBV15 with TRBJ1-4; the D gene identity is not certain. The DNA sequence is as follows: TGTGCCACCAGCAGAGTCGGGAGCTTCAATGAAAAACTGTTTTTT. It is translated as CATSRVGSFNEKLFF.